This T cell receptor beta chain stems from a study of T cells expressing NK-cell markers. TCRdb re-called the 5' RACE reads and gives one entry per CDR3 protein, without DNA. The sample holds around 380,000 distinct CDR3 sequences. There are 15 residues in the CDR3. Germline V gene data show CDR1 as LGHNA and CDR2 as YNFKEQ. Input material: blood T cells: a sorted CD56 or NKG2C T cell subset, CD4+ or CD8+ T cells, or bulk PBMC T cells (not recorded which). The genes are TRBV4-2 and TRBJ2-2. This receptor was obtained from a woman in her 50s in good health. The CDR3 reads CASSQELALPGELFF.